This T cell receptor (beta chain) was identified during a study of cytomegalovirus exposure and HLA in healthy donors listed by TCRdb under 2017. Background for the entire study: In an earlier analysis of 450 to 750 of the donors, 276 Gb of sequence data and 90 million to 130 million unique TCR beta sequences from about 179 million T cells were reported. Along with the approximately 620-subject first cohort, a separate validation cohort of 120 different subjects was used. The number of donors typed differed by locus, with about 629-630 for A, B, C, DRB1 and DQB1, around 560 for DQA1, 600 to 610 for DPA1, and 472 for DPB1. A later analysis re-examined previously published TCR beta repertoires from more than 600 donors and added high-resolution HLA genotyping to investigate patterns of TCR occurrence. Donor age, sex, ethnicity and CMV serostatus were compiled alongside the repertoire data. HLA typing included class I and class II loci at four-digit resolution. Using immunosequencing, the study profiled T cell repertoires from about 650 subjects and related those repertoires to cytomegalovirus serostatus. Among some 400 genotyped donors of the cohort, an average of approximately 240,000 unique TCR beta nucleotide sequences was sequenced per donor, of which roughly 17% were non-productive. All discovery cohort repertoires had been generated using a single sequencing platform. Roughly 5 DR-DQ haplotypes were handled as single units for association and clustering, since linkage in the cohort was strong. Of the roughly 400 genotyped donors, about 80% fell in the genetic ancestry cluster associated with self-reported Caucasian donors. High-throughput TCR immunosequencing, statistical association of individual TCRs with disease status, and machine learning were combined to predict cytomegalovirus infection status. The study was designed to test whether signatures of past pathogen exposure could be identified by cataloging public T cell receptors. In an earlier analysis of 587 of the donors, high-throughput TCR beta sequencing was used to judge whether each TCR beta V gene segment behaved as functional or pseudogenic. Rather than using new phenotypic data, the later analysis identified candidate immune exposures from TCR beta sequences and from how often those sequences occurred across donors. Approximately 310 gigabases of sequencing data and around 80 million unique TCR sequences made up an early release that covered roughly 670 HLA-typed donors. A later genetic analysis took genome-wide SNP genotypes for about 55% of the 666 donors and used that subset as a discovery cohort.

The cohort consisted of 600 to 700 healthy bone marrow donors. At the time of sampling, all cohort members were nominally healthy, though unrecorded immune exposures were likely present. The donor tested CMV seronegative, placing the donor among the 300 to 450 seronegative members of the cohort. A peripheral blood sample was provided by each donor, and peripheral blood mononuclear cells were used for TCR beta sequencing. The Qiagen DNeasy Blood Extraction Kit was used to extract genomic DNA from the blood cell samples. Results the study describes overall, beyond this receptor: The sequencing pipeline was judged likely to have produced a cluster of highly shared sequence variants as a technical artifact. Broadly in line with IMGT annotations, most TCR beta V segments showed up in productive rearrangements about 90% or about 30% of the time in an earlier analysis of 587 of the donors. About 17 rarely observed V segments, including chromosome 9 orphons, were excluded from the earlier analysis of about 610 of the donors because counts were too low. A further reported finding was that TCR beta sequences accurately predicted the HLA-A and HLA-B alleles for most subjects in the first cohort. A total of 150 or so TCR beta chains were listed by the study as associated with cytomegalovirus. The cohort was sequenced for TCR beta chains only, and without alpha or paired-chain data the features that could be detected were limited. In a later analysis, TCR association rates were found to vary across HLA loci, with the most associated TCRs seen for DRB1 alleles and the fewest for HLA-C alleles. Compared with equally common non-associated chains, HLA-associated TCR beta chains in a later analysis were more clonally expanded and had lower generation probabilities. In a later analysis, most CMV-associated TCR beta chains were found to appear HLA-restricted, with HLA associations seemingly driven largely by CMV exposure. When HLA alleles, especially DR and DQ, strongly co-occurred, TCR associations were difficult to assign to individual alleles. Because the 87-base-pair reads could not distinguish some IMGT-functional V segments, including TRBV6-2 and TRBV6-3, those segments were excluded. Correlated functional status among segregating V segments might reflect linkage disequilibrium, but an unknown experimental factor could not be ruled out. V-gene and J-gene trimming of TCR beta chains was associated with a missense DCLRE1C variant in a later genetic analysis, and the association was replicated in an independent cohort. Because HLA typing was unavailable for some donors at each locus, only the typed subset was used in association tests. In vitro tests confirmed that a few of the cytomegalovirus-associated TCR beta chains recognize cytomegalovirus antigens. Several of the top co-occurrence clusters appeared to be linked to parvovirus B19, influenza, CMV and Epstein-Barr virus, according to a later analysis. In a later genetic analysis, fewer N-insertions in productive TCRs were reported among donors in an Asian-associated ancestry cluster than the roughly 700-donor mean. While some public TCRs were present in many individuals, most TCR sequences turned up only very rarely across donors. Sequencing depth was assumed to be roughly uniform across donors in the presence/absence analyses, though that assumption may not hold. According to the authors, the approach could potentially be generalized to other disease states and immunological phenotypes. In both the original and validation cohorts, the classifier was reported to diagnose cytomegalovirus status with high specificity and sensitivity. CMV serostatus was the only immune exposure information available for the cohort. At a false discovery rate of 0.05, a later analysis linked under 20,000 TCR beta sequences to specific HLA alleles.

The library was made by the immunoSEQ multiplex PCR assay. A mixture of 60 forward primers for TCR Vbeta segments and 13 reverse primers for TCR Jbeta segments was used in the multiplex PCR. The CDR3 region of rearranged TCR beta genes was amplified from genomic DNA by a multiplex PCR assay. The amplified TCR beta libraries were sequenced on the Illumina HiSeq System as 87-base-pair reads. Per the source publication's procedure: A later analysis tallied 70 million to 100 million unique TCR beta chains across the 666 repertoires, and around 12 million of those chains were shared by two or more donors. Raw reads were error-corrected and collapsed into unique sequences by a nearest-neighbor algorithm in which closely related sequences were merged to remove PCR and sequencing errors. CDR3 sequences were aligned to IMGT reference sequences to assign V, D and J gene segments. For a sequence to be retained, at least a six-nucleotide match to both a V gene segment and a J gene segment was required. Rearrangements were called productive when the CDR3 lacked stop codons and stayed in frame with V and J; all others were non-productive. CDR3 was defined by IMGT convention, running from the second conserved V-encoded cysteine to the conserved J-encoded phenylalanine. The earlier analysis of about 620 of the donors excluded sequences that lacked an unambiguous match to a single V gene segment. In an earlier analysis of approximately 610 of the donors, V segments were called functional above 56.7% productive rearrangements and were called segregating when the between-donor standard deviation exceeded 5%. To diagnose cytomegalovirus status from the catalog of TCR beta chain sequences, a statistical classification framework was built. A later analysis assigned V and J genes by comparing TCR nucleotide sequences with IMGT/GENE-DB human TR gene sequences. In a later analysis, CDR3 sequences and most-parsimonious VDJ recombination scenarios were assigned using the TCRdist pipeline. A later analysis defined each TCR beta chain by its CDR3 amino acid sequence plus V-gene family, and excluded reads lacking a unique V-gene family. To address suspected cross-contamination and a sequencing artifact, a later analysis removed over 500 highly shared, low-generation-probability nucleotide sequences. For each public chain, a later analysis derived a clonal expansion index from normalized ranks of inferred template counts within each repertoire. A later analysis computed generation probabilities with a VDJ recombination model fitted to out-of-frame rearrangements, and checked the results against IGoR. In a later analysis, TCR-TCR, TCR-HLA and TCR-CMV co-occurrence was scored with hypergeometric tests, and a repertoire-size bias correction was applied to TCR pairs. False discovery rates were estimated in a later analysis by permuting HLA or CMV assignments 20 times. In a later analysis, co-occurring TCRs were grouped with DBSCAN, and TCRdist sequence similarity was added when clustering was performed within HLA-allele-positive subsets. Co-occurrence clustering excluded repertoires with fewer than 30,000 or more than 120,000 public chains, plus five with anomalous nucleotide sharing. Imported from immuneACCESS, the table was reduced by TCRdb to in-frame sequences with V and J called. These copies leave out some clones; in studies compared against another copy, an unresolved V gene accounts for under half, and the cause of the remainder is not known. V and J calls and clone size are as listed in that table; D and trimming were resolved from the DNA. Across this sample there are tens of thousands of clones, with approximately 84% seen only once. Around 2.3% of the sample is taken by the ten largest.

A word on this clone: Its cognate antigen has yet to be identified. Nothing much larger sits one base from this clone, and base qualities are not available.

The CDR3 goes from the cysteine to the phenylalanine over 13 residues. The retained sequence is limited to the CDR3, 39 bases, with the frame set at the first base. V and J lose 4 bases and 0 bases, and a span of 4 bases separates them. The germline V gene provides CDR1 MNHEY and CDR2 SVGAGI. The sample was PBMCs. Rearrangement joined TRBV6-5 to TRBJ1-5; there is no confident call for the D gene. The TCR comes from a man aged 18-30 years in good health and CMV-seronegative. The CDR3 reads as follows: CASSFYSNQPQHF. The nucleotide sequence reads as follows: TGTGCCAGCAGTTTTTATAGCAATCAGCCCCAGCATTTT.